The 24 T cell receptor beta chains in this list originate from one sample, sequenced in a study of blood T cell repertoires in COVID-19. Profiled with immunoSEQ multiplex PCR; TCRdb holds only in-frame clones, not every one. The table has 50,000 to 65,000 clones, over 80% seen once; the top ten hold around 7%. Sequenced material: peripheral blood. These receptors were taken from a woman aged 55-70 years with active or convalescent COVID-19.

This clone was detected once. The CDR3 DNA follows: TGTGCCAGCAGCCATAAAGTTTCCGGGACAGGGCCATCCACCTCTGGCTACACCTTC. Protein product: CASSHKVSGTGPSTSGYTF. The chain is built from TRBV5-4 and TRBJ1-2, with TRBD1 identical over 9 bases. Germline CDR1 and CDR2: SGHNT and YYREEE (reference sequence). With 4 bases clipped from V and 7 bases from J, the junction kept 23 bases outside the gene matches. The CDR3 covers 19 residues.

This rearrangement joins TRBV28 to TRBJ1-1; no definite D call. CDR1 is MDHEN, CDR2 SYDVKM, per germline. The length of the CDR3 is 14 residues. Trimming took off 5 bases at V and 3 bases at J, with 13 bases between the two ends. The CDR3 nucleotides are TGTGCCAGCAGTCGAAGCGCCGGGTACACTGAAGCTTTCTTT. Protein sequence: CASSRSAGYTEAFF.

The chain links TRBV7-3 to TRBJ2-1; TRBD2 aligns across 9 bases. Germline V CDR1 and CDR2: SGHTA, FQGTGA. The CDR3 has 16 amino acids. V shed 4 bases, J shed 4 bases, and the junction held 8 bases outside the gene matches. The CDR3 region has the DNA TGTGCCAGCAGCTCCCGAGCGGGGGGAAATTACAATGAGCAGTTCTTC. Protein: CASSSRAGGNYNEQFF.

This clone has a handful of counts. The rearrangement links TRBV28 to TRBJ1-2; 7 bases agree with TRBD1. Germline-derived CDR1 and CDR2 are MDHEN and SYDVKM. The trim removed 7 bases at V and 5 bases at J, leaving 1 base unmatched. The CDR3 sequence is 11 residues long. The CDR3 region is CASKGAYGYTF. The DNA of the CDR3 is TGTGCCAGCAAGGGGGCTTATGGCTACACCTTC.

DNA of the CDR3: TGTGCCAGCAGCTTATTTTATCTGCGGAGCTCTGGGGCCAACGTCCTGACTTTC. Translating gives CASSLFYLRSSGANVLTF. The chain employs TRBV11-2 and TRBJ2-6, with no clear D. The CDR3 length is 18 residues. The germline V gene encodes CDR1 SGHAT and CDR2 FQNNGV. The V and J ends lost 2 bases and 0 bases respectively, with 14 bases between them.

The V and J genes are TRBV3-1 (or the pseudogene TRBV3-2) and TRBJ2-7; 7 nucleotides line up with TRBD1. The CDR3 contains 14 residues. Germline CDR1 LGHDT, CDR2 YNNKEL (reference sequence). J was trimmed by 2 bases and V by 2 bases; bases with no gene match: 3. CDR3 loop: CASSQTGTAYEQYF. CDR3 DNA: TGTGCCAGCAGCCAAACCGGGACAGCCTACGAGCAGTACTTC.

This clone was seen a single time. The V call is TRBV3-1 (or the pseudogene TRBV3-2), the J call TRBJ1-1; 9 bases are shared with TRBD1. The CDR3 runs to 16 residues. J was trimmed by 0 bases and V by 4 bases; bases with no gene match: 6. Germline-derived CDR1 and CDR2 are LGHDT and YNNKEL (reference sequence). The chain's CDR3 is CASSLWTGVLNTEAFF. The DNA of the CDR3 is TGTGCCAGCAGCCTCTGGACAGGGGTATTGAACACTGAAGCTTTCTTT.

The chain uses TRBV27 and TRBJ1-2; D gene ambiguous. This CDR3 comprises 14 residues. Germline lookup yields CDR1 MNHEY and CDR2 SMNVEV (reference sequence). V was clipped by 2 bases and J by 0 bases, with 7 bases between them. CDR3 sequence: CASSLQVPNYGYTF. The CDR3 DNA reads as TGTGCCAGCAGTTTACAGGTCCCTAACTATGGCTACACCTTC.

This rearrangement joins TRBV25-1 to TRBJ2-5; 8 positions agree with TRBD2. Per germline, CDR1 MGHDK and CDR2 SYGVNS. The J segment lost 1 base and the V segment lost 3 bases, leaving 7 bases of the junction unmatched. There are 16 residues in the CDR3. CDR3 sequence (DNA): TGTGCCAGCAGTGACTGGCGGGAGGAACCCCAAGAGACCCAGTACTTC. This gives the protein CASSDWREEPQETQYF.

The chain is built from TRBV7-2 and TRBJ1-2; a weak D match, TRBD1 (5 bases). The CDR3 length is 15 residues. Germline lookup yields CDR1 SGHTA and CDR2 FQGNSA. With 1 base removed from V and 4 bases from J, the gap between germline ends came to 13 bases. The chain's CDR3 is CASSLVSGLGYGYTF. DNA for the CDR3: TGTGCCAGCAGCTTAGTCTCAGGGCTGGGCTATGGCTACACCTTC.

This chain connects TRBV7-8 to TRBJ1-3; D unclear. Germline V gives CDR1 SGHVS, CDR2 FQNEAQ. The CDR3 extends over 14 amino acids. V was shortened by 2 bases and J by 2 bases, with 7 bases between the two germline ends. In DNA form, the CDR3 reads TGTGCCAGCAGCTTAAGTACAGCTGGAAACACCATATATTTT. Translated: CASSLSTAGNTIYF.

The rearrangement joins TRBV19 to TRBJ2-3; 9 nucleotides match TRBD1. CDR3 size: 16 residues. The V gene end was trimmed by 4 bases and the J gene end by 5 bases; junction bases not matched to a gene: 10. Germline-derived CDR1 and CDR2 are LNHDA and SQIVND (reference sequence). CDR3 in amino acids: CASSTPGDRARDTQYF. The CDR3 DNA reads as TGTGCCAGTAGTACCCCGGGGGACAGGGCGAGAGATACGCAGTATTTT.

The rearrangement joins TRBV28 to TRBJ2-5; 11 bases agree with TRBD2. The junction had 4 bases not matched to a gene; V was cut back by 5 bases and J by 5 bases. This CDR3 contains 14 residues. Germline V gene data show CDR1 as MDHEN and CDR2 as SYDVKM. Here the CDR3 DNA reads TGTGCCAGCAGTATCCTAGCGGGAGGTGAGACCCAGTACTTC. This codes for CASSILAGGETQYF.

This chain joins TRBV5-1 and TRBJ2-5, with unresolved D. Per germline, CDR1 SGHRS and CDR2 YFSETQ. Trimming left V 0 bases short and J 1 base short, with 10 bases between. The CDR3 sequence is 15 residues long. CDR3 nucleotide sequence: TGCGCCAGCAGCTTGGATCTCGCGGTCCAAGAGACCCAGTACTTC. Protein product: CASSLDLAVQETQYF.

The chain joins TRBV19 to TRBJ2-2; 8 nucleotides align to TRBD2. The CDR3 runs 15 residues. Germline assignment: CDR1 LNHDA and CDR2 SQIVND (reference sequence). After removal of 1 base from V and 7 bases from J, the junction contained 5 bases not matched to a gene. In nucleotides, the CDR3 is TGTGCCAGTAGTATAGGGGGACTAGTGAACGGGGAGCTGTTTTTT. This codes for CASSIGGLVNGELFF.

J is TRBJ2-7 and V is TRBV20-1; tentatively, D is TRBD1 (6 bases). CDR1 DFQATT and CDR2 SNEGSKA come from the germline V gene (reference sequence). Trimming removed 6 bases at V and 3 bases at J, with 9 bases between. The CDR3 is 11 residues long. CDR3 protein: CSAPTGYEQYF. CDR3 nucleotides: TGCAGTGCGCCGACAGGCTACGAGCAGTACTTC.

The rearrangement joins TRBV6-2 or TRBV6-3 to TRBJ2-7, with TRBD2 identical over 8 bases. Germline V CDR1 and CDR2: MNHEY, SVGEGT. This CDR3 is built from 14 residues. With V trimmed by 2 bases and J by 12 bases, 12 bases remained unmatched. The CDR3 region has the DNA TGTGCCAGCAGTTACCCTAGGACTAGCCGGCACCCGTACTTC. The encoded protein is CASSYPRTSRHPYF.

The chain uses TRBV23-1 and TRBJ2-7; TRBD1 matches at 11 bases. TRBV23-1 is labeled an ORF, and its function is uncertain. This CDR3 spans 14 amino acids. Trimming cost V 7 bases and J 6 bases; bases outside gene matches: 8. CDR3 sequence (DNA): TGCGCCAGCAACCCCGGACAGGGGGCTAGCGAGCAGTACTTC. This encodes CASNPGQGASEQYF.

V gene TRBV28 combines with J gene TRBJ2-2, with D perhaps TRBD1 (5 bases). Trimming took 4 bases from V and 3 from J, leaving 21 bases between them. The CDR3 consists of 18 residues. Germline V gives CDR1 MDHEN, CDR2 SYDVKM. CDR3 DNA: TGTGCCAGCAGTTCTAATAGGGGCAGGGATTTTGACACCGGGGAGCTGTTTTTT. This translates into CASSSNRGRDFDTGELFF.

The chain is built from TRBV19 and TRBJ2-7; weak D call: TRBD1 (6 bases). Germline CDR1 reads LNHDA; CDR2 reads SQIVND (reference sequence). The CDR3 sequence is 15 residues long. V was trimmed by 5 bases and J by 2 bases, leaving 16 bases between them. The CDR3 here is CASSSNRDPPYEQYF. In DNA form, the CDR3 reads TGTGCCAGTAGTTCAAACAGGGACCCCCCCTACGAGCAGTACTTC.

The rearrangement links TRBV28 to TRBJ2-3; D is perhaps TRBD2 (6 bases). Trimming removed 5 bases at V and 2 bases at J, with 14 bases between. The CDR3 covers 15 residues. The germline V gene encodes CDR1 MDHEN and CDR2 SYDVKM. The CDR3 DNA follows: TGTGCCAGCAGTCCAAGGGACTGGTTCACAGATACGCAGTATTTT. It yields the protein CASSPRDWFTDTQYF.

The chain combines TRBV6-5 with TRBJ1-2, with 9 bases identical to TRBD1. CDR3 length: 11 residues. CDR1 and CDR2 from the germline V gene are MNHEY and SVGAGI. V was clipped by 8 bases and J by 5 bases; unmatched bases: 0. The CDR3 is CASGQGYGYTF. In nucleotides, the CDR3 is TGTGCCAGCGGACAGGGGTATGGCTACACCTTC.

Details on this clone: Other DNA sequences from this sample encode an identical CDR3 as well. Here the CDR3 DNA reads TGTGCCAGCAGCCTGAATCAGCCCCAGCATTTT. It translates to CASSLNQPQHF. The genes are TRBV28 and TRBJ1-5; D not certain. The V end lost 6 bases, the J end lost 4 bases, and 4 bases lay between the germline ends. The germline V gene encodes CDR1 MDHEN and CDR2 SYDVKM. The CDR3 extends over 11 amino acids.

The rearrangement uses TRBV2 and TRBJ1-5, with D hard to call. Looked up from germline, CDR1 is SNHLY and CDR2 is FYNNEI. The CDR3 consists of 13 residues. Trimming took 6 bases from V and 7 from J, leaving 13 bases between them. The CDR3 region has the DNA TGTGCCAGCAGCGTGGAGGGAAGACAGCCCCAGCATTTT. It yields the protein CASSVEGRQPQHF.